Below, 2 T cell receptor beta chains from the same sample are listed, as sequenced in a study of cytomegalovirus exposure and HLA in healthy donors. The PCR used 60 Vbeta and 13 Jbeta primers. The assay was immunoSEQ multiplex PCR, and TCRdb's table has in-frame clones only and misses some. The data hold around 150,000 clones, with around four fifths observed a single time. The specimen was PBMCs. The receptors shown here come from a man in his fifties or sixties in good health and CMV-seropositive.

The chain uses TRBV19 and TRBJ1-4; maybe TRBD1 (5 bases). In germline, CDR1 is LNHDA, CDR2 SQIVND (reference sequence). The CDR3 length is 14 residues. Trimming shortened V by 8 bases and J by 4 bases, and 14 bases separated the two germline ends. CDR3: CASRRPGGNEKLFF. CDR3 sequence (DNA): TGTGCCAGTCGACGCCCGGGGGGTAATGAAAAACTGTTTTTT.

In DNA, the CDR3 is TGTGCCATCAGTGGGGGATCGGAGGGGGGCTACACCTTC. It is translated as CAISGGSEGGYTF. This chain uses TRBV10-3 with TRBJ1-2; possibly TRBD1 for D (5 bases). Trimming cost V 4 bases and J 8 bases, with 14 bases left between them. Per germline, CDR1 ENHRY and CDR2 SYGVKD. The CDR3 covers 13 residues.